The present T cell receptor (beta chain) was sequenced within a study of CXCR3-negative and CXCR3-positive naive CD8 T cells. Study results and limitations: Whereas both naive subsets had comparably high diversity, memory CD8+ cells had much lower diversity. CXCR3-positive naive cells carried more hydrophobic TRB CDR3s than CXCR3-negative naive cells did.

CDR3 length: 13 amino acids. In germline, CDR1 is SEHNR, CDR2 FQNEAQ (reference sequence). In the case of this clonotype: Its specificity is unknown.

Researchers prepared the TRB cDNA libraries using 5' RACE with UMI labels. TCRdb re-called the 5' RACE reads; every CDR3 protein appears as one record, without DNA. The table gives approximately 140,000 distinct CDR3 sequences; the top ten clones make up roughly 0.28% of it. Every subset of CD8+ T cells was sorted in triplicate at 250,000 to 350,000 cells each. CD45RO-CCR7+CD27+CD95- marked naive CD8+ T cells. The receptor was isolated from a human donor in good health. Some clones in this sample may be carry-over from other donors' samples. This chain connects TRBV7-9 to TRBJ1-2. The sample taken for sequencing was naive CXCR3+ CD8+ T cells from blood. Subset given: CD45RO-CCR7+CD27+CD95- naive CD8+ T cells expressing CXCR3 (TNR3+). The CDR3 here is CASSLGREDCYTF.